This TCR beta chain was recorded in a study of blood T cell repertoires in COVID-19. For the study at large: Donors in the United States, Italy and Spain gave samples during acute or convalescent COVID-19. PBMCs, B-cell-depleted T cells, or T cells were the source of the cDNA or gDNA that made up the material.

In the 2 weeks before study entry, exposed participants met a COVID-19 case, which was PCR-confirmed or clinician-diagnosed. The table came from immunoSEQ multiplex PCR; TCRdb's copy has only in-frame clones and leaves some out. The top ten clones hold around 6.3% of a sample with some 240,000 clones, more than 75% of them seen once. This clone was recorded once. The germline gives CDR1 SEHNR, CDR2 FQNEAQ (reference sequence). V dropped 3 bases and J dropped 2 bases, with 10 bases sitting between them. This CDR3 region has 15 residues. The sequenced sample was PBMCs or T cells enriched from blood (not recorded which). The TCR was taken from a woman aged 50 to 60 who had been exposed to COVID-19. The V gene is TRBV7-9, the J gene TRBJ1-4, with D tentatively TRBD1 (5 bases). This CDR3 reads CASSFGRGTNEKLFF. The CDR3 nucleotides read TGTGCCAGCAGCTTCGGTCGGGGGACTAATGAAAAACTGTTTTTT.